This T cell receptor beta chain is drawn from a study of cytomegalovirus exposure and HLA in healthy donors. In germline, CDR1 is SEHNR, CDR2 FQNEAQ (reference sequence). This CDR3 region has 16 residues. Donors sampled were nominally healthy, though unrecorded immune exposures were likely. Comments on this clone: The antigen is not known. Germline is not matched at one junction end, which may reflect a read error.

Study-level findings and limits: A later analysis linked a missense DCLRE1C variant to TCR beta V- and J-gene trimming. Many donors shared some public TCRs, even though most TCR sequences were rare.

The study ran its PCR with 60 Vbeta and 13 Jbeta primers. The method was immunoSEQ multiplex PCR; TCRdb's version includes in-frame clones alone and lacks a portion of them. The sample contains 120,000 to 150,000 clones, approximately 86% of which appear only once. This TCR derives from a woman aged 40-49 years in good health and CMV-seronegative. The rearrangement links TRBV7-9 to TRBJ1-4; 7 bases agree with TRBD1. Specimen: PBMCs. The CDR3 here is CSSSRSGQTTNEKLFF. Written as DNA, the CDR3 is TGTTCCAGCAGCCGTTCGGGACAGACAACTAATGAAAAACTGTTTTTT.